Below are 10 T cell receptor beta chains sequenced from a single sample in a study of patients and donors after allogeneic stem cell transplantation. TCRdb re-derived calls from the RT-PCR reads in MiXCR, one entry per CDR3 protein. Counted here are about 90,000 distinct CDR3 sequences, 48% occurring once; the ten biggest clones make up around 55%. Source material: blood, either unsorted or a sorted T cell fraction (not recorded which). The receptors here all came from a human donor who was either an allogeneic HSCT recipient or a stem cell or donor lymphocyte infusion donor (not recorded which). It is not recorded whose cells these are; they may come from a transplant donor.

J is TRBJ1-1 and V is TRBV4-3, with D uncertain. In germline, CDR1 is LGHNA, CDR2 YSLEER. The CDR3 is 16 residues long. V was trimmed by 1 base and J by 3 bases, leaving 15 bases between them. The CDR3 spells CASSQGLVHPHTEAFF. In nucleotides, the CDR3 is TGCGCCAGCAGCCAAGGATTAGTTCACCCGCACACTGAAGCTTTCTTT.

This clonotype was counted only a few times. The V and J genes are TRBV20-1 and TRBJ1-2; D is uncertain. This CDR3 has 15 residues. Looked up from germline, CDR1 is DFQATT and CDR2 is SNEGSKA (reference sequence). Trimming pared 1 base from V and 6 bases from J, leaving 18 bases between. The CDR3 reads CSARVPAGGFDGYTF. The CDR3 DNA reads TGCAGTGCTAGAGTTCCGGCAGGCGGTTTTGATGGCTACACCTTC.

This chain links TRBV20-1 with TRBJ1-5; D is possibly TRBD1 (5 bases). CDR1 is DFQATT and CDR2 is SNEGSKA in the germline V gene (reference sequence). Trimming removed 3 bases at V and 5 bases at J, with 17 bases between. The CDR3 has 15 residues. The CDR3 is CSASSPTERDQPQHF. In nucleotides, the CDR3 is TGCAGTGCTAGCTCTCCGACAGAGCGGGATCAGCCCCAGCATTTT.

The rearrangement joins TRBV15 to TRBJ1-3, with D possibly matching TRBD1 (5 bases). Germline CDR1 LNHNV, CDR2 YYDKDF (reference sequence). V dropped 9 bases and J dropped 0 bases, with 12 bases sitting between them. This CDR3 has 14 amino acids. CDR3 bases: TGTGCCACTTCTACAGGCCCCTCTGGAAACACCATATATTTT. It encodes CATSTGPSGNTIYF.

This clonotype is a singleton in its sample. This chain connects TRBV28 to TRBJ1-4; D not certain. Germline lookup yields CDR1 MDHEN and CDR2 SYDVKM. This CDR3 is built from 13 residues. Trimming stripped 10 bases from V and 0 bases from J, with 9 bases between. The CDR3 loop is CAIQLTTNEKLFF. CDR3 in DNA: TGTGCCATCCAGCTTACAACTAATGAAAAACTGTTTTTT.

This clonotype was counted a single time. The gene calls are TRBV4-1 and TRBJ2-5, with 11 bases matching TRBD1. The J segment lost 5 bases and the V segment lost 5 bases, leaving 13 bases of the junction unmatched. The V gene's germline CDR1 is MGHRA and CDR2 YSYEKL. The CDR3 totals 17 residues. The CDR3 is CASSRLPGQGVGETQYF. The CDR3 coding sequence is TGCGCCAGCAGCAGACTCCCGGGACAGGGGGTTGGGGAGACCCAGTACTTC.

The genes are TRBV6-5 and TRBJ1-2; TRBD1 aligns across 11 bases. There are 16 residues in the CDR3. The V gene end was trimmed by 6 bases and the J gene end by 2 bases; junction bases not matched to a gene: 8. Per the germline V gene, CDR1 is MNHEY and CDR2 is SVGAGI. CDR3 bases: TGTGCCAGCAGCTCCAGGGGGACAGGGGGGAACTATGGCTACACCTTC. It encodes CASSSRGTGGNYGYTF.

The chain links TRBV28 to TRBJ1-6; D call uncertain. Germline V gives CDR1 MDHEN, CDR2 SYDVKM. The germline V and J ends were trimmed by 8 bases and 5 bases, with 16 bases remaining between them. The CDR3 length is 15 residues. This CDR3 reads CASWEVAEHNSPLHF. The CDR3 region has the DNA TGTGCCAGCTGGGAGGTGGCGGAACATAATTCACCCCTCCACTTT.

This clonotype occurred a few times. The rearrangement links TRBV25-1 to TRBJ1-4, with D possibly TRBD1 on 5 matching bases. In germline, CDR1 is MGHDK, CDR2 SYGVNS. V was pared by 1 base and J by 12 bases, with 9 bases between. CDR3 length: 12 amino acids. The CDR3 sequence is CASSESPGQLFF. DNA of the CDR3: TGTGCCAGCAGTGAATCTCCGGGACAACTGTTTTTT.

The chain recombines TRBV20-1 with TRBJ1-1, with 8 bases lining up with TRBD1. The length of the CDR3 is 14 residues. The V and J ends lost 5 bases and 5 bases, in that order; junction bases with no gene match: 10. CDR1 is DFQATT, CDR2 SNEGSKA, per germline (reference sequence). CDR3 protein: CSAPSGTGWTEAFF. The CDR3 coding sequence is TGCAGTGCTCCCTCCGGGACAGGTTGGACTGAAGCTTTCTTT.